The 3 T cell receptor beta chains below were found in one sample sequenced in a study of blood T cell repertoires in COVID-19. Assay: immunoSEQ multiplex PCR; the TCRdb copy retains only in-frame clones and omits some. The repertoire holds 200,000 to 300,000 clones, with about nine tenths as singletons. Sequenced input: PBMCs or T cells enriched from blood (not recorded which). The origin of the receptors is a woman aged 18 to 35 who had recovered from COVID-19.

The V gene is TRBV6-1, the J gene TRBJ2-1; possibly TRBD1 for D (6 bases). CDR1 MNHNS and CDR2 SASEGT come from the germline V gene. There are 13 residues in the CDR3. The V gene lost 3 bases and the J gene lost 6 bases, with 9 bases spanning the gap. CDR3 nucleotides: TGTGCCAGCAGTGAGGTAGGGGGCAATGAGCAGTTCTTC. Encoded protein: CASSEVGGNEQFF.

Note on this clone: Other DNA variants within this sample encode the same CDR3. The V gene is TRBV4-3, the J gene TRBJ2-1; 9 bases align to TRBD2. CDR1 and CDR2 from the germline V gene are LGHNA and YSLEER. V gave up 6 bases and J gave up 6 bases; unmatched junction bases: 9. The CDR3 spans 15 residues. The CDR3 DNA is TGCGCCAGCAGTCCGACTAGCGGAGTTCCCAATGAGCAGTTCTTC. It translates to CASSPTSGVPNEQFF.

The chain uses TRBV5-4 and TRBJ1-2, with TRBD1 identical over 8 bases. Germline V gene lookup returns CDR1 SGHNT and CDR2 YYREEE (reference sequence). With V trimmed by 4 bases and J by 4 bases, 9 bases remained unmatched. The CDR3 runs 15 residues. CDR3 amino acids: CASSTGGPGSYGYTF. The CDR3 DNA follows: TGTGCCAGCAGCACAGGGGGGCCGGGTAGCTATGGCTACACCTTC.